This T cell receptor (beta chain) originates from a study of cytomegalovirus exposure and HLA in healthy donors. About the study: A subsequent analysis reported that the roughly 120 validation repertoires were produced on the same platform that had also been used for the approximately 700 first-cohort repertoires.

The protocol was immunoSEQ multiplex PCR, while the TCRdb copy is restricted to in-frame clones and leaves out a portion. This table holds roughly 220,000 clones, 75% to 95% found once. Per the germline V gene, CDR1 is MNHNS and CDR2 is SASEGT. V shed 5 bases and J shed 0 bases, with 10 bases lying between them. The CDR3 is 14 residues long. Sequenced input: PBMCs. The sequence was collected from a woman aged 18-29 years in good health and CMV-seronegative. The chain is built from TRBV6-1 and TRBJ1-2; maybe TRBD1 (6 bases). In nucleotides, the CDR3 is TGTGCCAGCAGTATGGACAGAACTAACTATGGCTACACCTTC. Its translation is CASSMDRTNYGYTF.